This entry lists 9 T cell receptor beta chains sequenced from one sample in a study of shared clonotypes between healthy human individuals. The data were produced by immunoSEQ multiplex PCR, yet TCRdb's version contains in-frame clones alone and is incomplete. The data show more than 400,000 clones, about 96% seen once. Material: naive CD4+ T cells sorted from blood. Subset described: CD45RA+ positively selected. Receptor source: a woman under 40 in good health.

The chain combines TRBV11-2 with TRBJ1-1; D perhaps matches TRBD1 (5 bases). Germline assignment: CDR1 SGHAT and CDR2 FQNNGV. This CDR3 contains 15 residues. Trimming shortened V by 5 bases and J by 0 bases, and 13 bases separated the two germline ends. This CDR3 is CASSPGPLMNTEAFF. CDR3 coding DNA: TGTGCCAGCAGCCCGGGACCTCTCATGAACACTGAAGCTTTCTTT.

The rearrangement uses TRBV6-1 and TRBJ2-7, with D perhaps being TRBD1 or TRBD2 (5 bases each). The germline gives CDR1 MNHNS, CDR2 SASEGT. The CDR3 consists of 15 residues. Trimming pared 4 bases from V and 0 bases from J, leaving 13 bases between. CDR3 loop: CASSVPGTGSYEQYF. For the CDR3, the DNA is TGTGCCAGCAGTGTCCCCGGGACGGGCTCCTACGAGCAGTACTTC.

The chain carries TRBV4-1 and TRBJ1-3, with 9 bases lining up with TRBD1. The length of the CDR3 is 17 residues. The germline CDR1 and CDR2 sequences are MGHRA and YSYEKL. The V segment lost 6 bases and the J segment 4 bases; nucleotides outside the gene matches: 13. For the CDR3, the DNA is TGCGCCAGCAGAAGGGCACAGGGGGCGAAAATCGGAAACACCATATATTTT. Its translation is CASRRAQGAKIGNTIYF.

The chain recombines TRBV28 with TRBJ1-5, with 10 nucleotides matching TRBD1. CDR1 MDHEN and CDR2 SYDVKM come from the germline V gene. The trim removed 4 bases at V and 0 bases at J, leaving 3 bases unmatched. The CDR3 totals 16 residues. In nucleotides, the CDR3 is TGTGCCAGCAGTTGGGGACAGGGGTATAGCAATCAGCCCCAGCATTTT. Residues: CASSWGQGYSNQPQHF.

This clone was detected once. The CDR3 is CASPTGHVGELFF. The DNA for the CDR3 is TGTGCCAGCCCGACAGGGCATGTCGGGGAGCTGTTTTTT. The rearrangement joins TRBV28 to TRBJ2-2; 7 positions agree with TRBD1. The CDR3 loop spans 13 amino acids. Germline V CDR1 and CDR2: MDHEN, SYDVKM. With V trimmed by 8 bases and J by 7 bases, 7 bases remained unmatched.

The chain couples TRBV2 to TRBJ2-7; perhaps TRBD2 as D (6 bases). The CDR3 covers 14 residues. Trimming pared 7 bases from V and 2 bases from J, leaving 15 bases between. The germline V gene has CDR1 SNHLY and CDR2 FYNNEI. The chain's CDR3 is CASTPGGKTYEQYF. As DNA, the CDR3 is TGTGCCAGCACCCCCGGGGGTAAGACCTACGAGCAGTACTTC.

The V gene is TRBV5-1, the J gene TRBJ1-2, with a weak D call TRBD1 (5 bases). Germline V gene lookup returns CDR1 SGHRS and CDR2 YFSETQ. V was trimmed by 2 bases and J by 4 bases, leaving 9 bases between them. The CDR3 sequence is 13 residues long. The chain's CDR3 is CASSFRQPYGYTF. The CDR3 region has the DNA TGCGCCAGCAGCTTTCGACAGCCCTATGGCTACACCTTC.

The chain is built from TRBV6-6 and TRBJ2-7, with D possibly called TRBD1 or TRBD2 (5 bases each). Trimming took off 4 bases at V and 3 bases at J, with 10 bases between the two ends. CDR1 is MNHNY, CDR2 SVGAGI, per germline (reference sequence). This CDR3 comprises 13 residues. The CDR3 sequence: CASSSGRHYEQYF. The DNA of the CDR3 is TGTGCCAGCAGTTCGGGACGGCACTACGAGCAGTACTTC.

This clone has a handful of counts. The genes are TRBV7-9 and TRBJ2-7; 7 bases line up with TRBD2. With V trimmed by 3 bases and J by 0 bases, 8 bases remained unmatched. The CDR3 is made up of 16 amino acids. The V gene's germline CDR1 is SEHNR and CDR2 FQNEAQ (reference sequence). Here the CDR3 DNA reads TGTGCCAGCAGCTTCAACGGACTAGGAAGCTCCTACGAGCAGTACTTC. Translating it yields CASSFNGLGSSYEQYF.